This T cell receptor beta chain came from a study of identical twins. A remark on this clonotype: Its antigen is currently unknown.

This CDR3 has 17 residues. Germline loops: CDR1 LGHDT, CDR2 YNNKEL (reference sequence). The V gene lost 1 base and the J gene lost 3 bases, with 16 bases spanning the gap. One entry per CDR3 protein, called by TCRdb with MiXCR from the 5' RACE reads. In the table there are fewer than 650,000 distinct CDR3 sequences, approximately 10% of which are singletons. Overall study results and limits: Compared with models, monozygotic twins showed more out-of-frame TCR alpha sharing. Rather than following the same donors, the conclusions depended on cross-sectional statistical analysis. Partial confounding of zero-insertion analyses by invariant MAIT and iNKT cells was possible.

These data were likewise used in another study, on yellow fever vaccine responses in identical twins.

Material for sequencing was PBMCs. The clonotype was recovered from a woman aged 18-35 years in good health. The gene calls are TRBV3-1 and TRBJ2-1; D is uncertain. CDR3 coding DNA: TGTGCCAGCAGCCAAGTGGGCGGTCGCGCTAGCTACAATGAGCAGTTCTTC. Its protein product is CASSQVGGRASYNEQFF.